The 21 T cell receptor beta chains reported below all come from one sample, sequenced in a study of spatial heterogeneity in lung cancer. Overall study findings and caveats: Counts of expanded alpha and beta TCRs within tumors tracked the tumor nonsynonymous mutation count.

The time point is: sample taken at primary tumor resection. Via MiXCR, TCRdb re-called the 5' RACE reads, giving one row per CDR3 protein. Here the sample spans approximately 9,600 distinct CDR3 sequences, about 8% being singletons. These receptors are not linked to any known antigen. The sample was lung tumor tissue, taken at surgery. The receptors shown here come from a male donor with early-stage non-small cell lung cancer.

This clonotype was counted only a few times. This chain joins TRBV27 and TRBJ2-2; maybe TRBD2 (6 bases). The CDR3 is made up of 13 amino acids. The V gene's germline CDR1 is MNHEY and CDR2 SMNVEV (reference sequence). V was clipped by 4 bases and J by 6 bases, with 9 bases between them. The CDR3 spells CASSSGLPGELFF. The CDR3 bases are TGTGCCAGCAGTTCGGGACTTCCCGGGGAGCTGTTTTTT.

The rearrangement joins TRBV11-2 to TRBJ2-3, with D tentatively TRBD2 (6 bases). Trimming removed 8 bases at V and 4 bases at J, with 19 bases between. The CDR3 extends over 15 amino acids. CDR1 is SGHAT and CDR2 is FQNNGV in the germline V gene. For the CDR3, the DNA is TGTGCCAGCGGAGAGAGGAGGGTTGGCGCAGATACGCAGTATTTT. It is translated as CASGERRVGADTQYF. Full variable domain (missing parts from reference TRBV11-2 and TRBJ2-3): EAGVAQSPRYKIIEKRQSVAFWCNPISGHATLYWYQQILGQGPKLLIQFQNNGVVDDSQLPKDRFSAERLKGVDSTLKIQPAKLEDSAVYLCASGERRVGADTQYFGPGTRLTVL.

The chain uses TRBV29-1 and TRBJ2-3; 9 bases are shared with TRBD2. Per germline, CDR1 SQVTM and CDR2 ANQGSEA. The V gene end was trimmed by 5 bases and the J gene end by 0 bases; junction bases not matched to a gene: 9. This CDR3 has 16 residues. The CDR3 spells CSVWGGTSISTDTQYF. CDR3 DNA: TGCAGCGTTTGGGGAGGGACTAGCATAAGCACAGATACGCAGTATTTT.

This clonotype was seen at least ten times. V gene TRBV3-1 combines with J gene TRBJ2-5, with D perhaps given as TRBD1 or TRBD2 (5 bases each). CDR1 is LGHDT, CDR2 YNNKEL, per germline (reference sequence). V gave up 4 bases and J gave up 4 bases, with 10 bases separating them. The CDR3 has 13 amino acids. CDR3 sequence reads: CASSLVGAETQYF. CDR3 DNA: TGTGCCAGCAGCCTTGTCGGGGCAGAGACCCAGTACTTC.

The sample holds many counts of this clonotype. In DNA, the CDR3 is TGTGCCAGCAATCTGAACTCTGGGGCCAACGTCCTGACTTTC. Translated, it gives CASNLNSGANVLTF. The V and J genes are TRBV28 and TRBJ2-6; D not certain. Germline V gives CDR1 MDHEN, CDR2 SYDVKM. There are 14 residues in the CDR3. V shed 7 bases and J shed 0 bases, with 7 bases lying between them.

This clonotype has ten or more counts. This sequence joins TRBV20-1 and TRBJ2-7; TRBD2 aligns across 10 bases. In germline, CDR1 is DFQATT, CDR2 SNEGSKA (reference sequence). V lost 5 bases and J lost 4; bases outside the gene matches: 5. This CDR3 region has 13 residues. In DNA form, the CDR3 reads TGCAGTGCTTGCGATAGCGGGAGGTACGAGCAGTACTTC. The encoded protein is CSACDSGRYEQYF.

This clonotype was recorded many times. The chain links TRBV11-3 to TRBJ2-6, with D uncertain. V gave up 5 bases and J gave up 4 bases, with 6 bases separating them. This CDR3 is built from 13 residues. Germline V lookup: CDR1 SGHNT, CDR2 YENEEA. The CDR3 loop reads CASSPLGANVLTF. The CDR3 bases are TGTGCCAGCAGCCCCTTAGGGGCCAACGTCCTGACTTTC.

Only a few counts were recorded for this clonotype. The gene calls are TRBV5-1 and TRBJ2-3; 9 nucleotides align to TRBD2. The length of the CDR3 is 14 residues. The V and J ends lost 6 bases and 1 base, in that order; junction bases with no gene match: 3. CDR1 SGHRS and CDR2 YFSETQ come from the germline V gene. CDR3 region: CASTLAGGTDTQYF. The DNA for the CDR3 is TGCGCCAGCACCTTAGCGGGAGGCACAGATACGCAGTATTTT. Together with reference TRBV5-1 and TRBJ2-3, the CDR3 gives the full variable domain: KAGVTQTPRYLIKTRGQQVTLSCSPISGHRSVSWYQQTPGQGLQFLFEYFSETQRNKGNFPGRFSGRQFSNSRSEMNVSTLELGDSALYLCASTLAGGTDTQYFGPGTRLTVL.

This clonotype appeared a few times. The chain has TRBV29-1 and TRBJ2-2, with D perhaps matching TRBD2 (6 bases). V was cut by 5 bases and J by 4 bases, with 11 bases left in between. The CDR3 consists of 13 residues. The germline V gene has CDR1 SQVTM and CDR2 ANQGSEA. CDR3 in amino acids: CSVRAGTTGELFF. CDR3 bases: TGCAGCGTTCGGGCGGGAACCACCGGGGAGCTGTTTTTT.

The chain joins TRBV4-3 to TRBJ2-3; D call uncertain. V dropped 0 bases and J dropped 4 bases, with 5 bases sitting between them. The CDR3 runs to 13 residues. Germline values: CDR1 LGHNA, CDR2 YSLEER. CDR3 region: CASSQDRPDTQYF. DNA for the CDR3: TGCGCCAGCAGCCAAGACCGCCCAGATACGCAGTATTTT.

Many counts were recorded for this clonotype. The V gene is TRBV2, the J gene TRBJ2-2, with 9 bases aligning to TRBD2. V was clipped by 4 bases and J by 5 bases; unmatched bases: 5. The CDR3 extends over 15 amino acids. Germline V gene sequence: CDR1 SNHLY, CDR2 FYNNEI. CDR3 coding DNA: TGTGCCAGCAGTGTTCTAGCGGGAAATACCGGGGAGCTGTTTTTT. Its translation is CASSVLAGNTGELFF.

This clonotype was found many times. The genes are TRBV28 and TRBJ2-5; D is uncertain. The CDR3 contains 12 residues. V was cut by 5 bases and J by 7 bases, with 11 bases left in between. Germline loops: CDR1 MDHEN, CDR2 SYDVKM. DNA of the CDR3: TGTGCCAGCAGTCTAGGACCAGGGACCCAGTACTTC. Amino acids: CASSLGPGTQYF.

The V and J genes are TRBV7-9 and TRBJ1-5; D remains ambiguous. Germline CDR1 reads SEHNR; CDR2 reads FQNEAQ (reference sequence). This CDR3 is 13 amino acids long. The V end was cut by 1 base, the J end by 6 bases, with 7 bases between. The CDR3 DNA reads as TGTGCCAGCAGCTTAGGGGGAGGTCAGCCCCAGCATTTT. Protein product: CASSLGGGQPQHF.

The rearrangement links TRBV20-1 to TRBJ2-7, with 8 nucleotides matching TRBD1. Germline loops: CDR1 DFQATT, CDR2 SNEGSKA (reference sequence). V trimming: 4 bases; J trimming: 5 bases; junction bases outside the gene matches: 4. This CDR3 comprises 12 residues. In nucleotides, the CDR3 is TGCAGTGCTACACCGACAGGGGACGAGCAGTACTTC. It translates to CSATPTGDEQYF.

This clonotype was observed many times. The chain couples TRBV4-3 to TRBJ2-1, with 9 bases identical to TRBD1. The V segment lost 4 bases and the J segment 7 bases; nucleotides outside the gene matches: 8. The CDR3 length is 15 residues. CDR1 and CDR2 from the germline V gene are LGHNA and YSLEER. The CDR3: CASSPRGQGSNEQFF. In nucleotides, the CDR3 is TGCGCCAGCAGCCCCCGGGGACAGGGAAGTAATGAGCAGTTCTTC.

Turning to this clonotype: It may be a read error: a sequence one base away is much more abundant. The chain combines TRBV12-3 or TRBV12-4 with TRBJ1-1; TRBD1 agrees at 12 bases. The CDR3 consists of 17 residues. CDR3 coding DNA: TGTGCCAGCAGTCCTCGGGACAGGGGGCTCGGGTACACTGAAGCTTACTTT. Translating it yields CASSPRDRGLGYTEAYF.

CDR3 nucleotides: TGTGCCAGCAGCTCAGGACCATCGAAGACTGAAGCTTTCTTT. As protein: CASSSGPSKTEAFF. This sequence joins TRBV7-8 and TRBJ1-1; D ambiguous. The CDR3 runs 14 residues. V was cut by 4 bases and J by 5 bases, with 14 bases left in between. CDR1 is SGHVS and CDR2 is FQNEAQ in the germline V gene.

This clonotype came up many times. The V and J genes are TRBV10-3 and TRBJ1-2, with unresolved D. V dropped 3 bases and J dropped 2 bases, with 1 base sitting between them. Germline CDR1 ENHRY, CDR2 SYGVKD. The CDR3 length is 11 residues. In DNA form, the CDR3 reads TGTGCCATCAGTGACAACTATGGCTACACCTTC. Translating it yields CAISDNYGYTF.

There are a few counts of this clonotype. V usage is TRBV28 and J usage is TRBJ1-5; D might be TRBD1 (6 bases). V lost 5 bases and J lost 3, with 14 bases in between. CDR1 and CDR2 (germline): MDHEN, SYDVKM. CDR3 length equals 15 residues. CDR3 sequence: CASSRPGEINQPQHF. CDR3 DNA sequence: TGTGCCAGCAGTCGTCCAGGGGAGATCAATCAGCCCCAGCATTTT.

The sample holds many counts of this clonotype. Germline is not matched at one junction end, which may reflect a read error. The gene calls are TRBV6-5 and TRBJ1-2; D remains unclear. This CDR3 is 13 amino acids long. Germline CDR1 and CDR2: MNHEY and SVGAGI. For the CDR3, the DNA is TGTGCCAGCAGCCCCTGGAGGAACTCTGGCTACACCTTC. This translates into CASSPWRNSGYTF.

This clonotype is classed as medium-sized. CDR3 DNA sequence: TGTGCCAGCAGCCTGACTAGCGGGAGCTCCTACGAGCAGTACTTC. Protein sequence: CASSLTSGSSYEQYF. This sequence joins TRBV7-6 and TRBJ2-7; 12 bases line up with TRBD2. Germline values: CDR1 SGHVS, CDR2 FNYEAQ. The CDR3 loop spans 15 amino acids. V gave up 5 bases and J gave up 0 bases; unmatched junction bases: 2.